This note documents a single T cell receptor beta chain sequence. This sample is drawn from a study of T cells after somatic rescue of genetic block. The protocol was immunoSEQ multiplex PCR, while the TCRdb copy is restricted to in-frame clones and leaves out a portion. Of approximately 70,000 clones listed, about nine tenths are singletons. The germline gives CDR1 SGHDT, CDR2 YYEEEE. The CDR3 sequence is 16 residues long. V lost 4 bases to trimming and J lost 0 bases; unmatched junction nucleotides: 7. Sequences were obtained from peripheral blood mononuclear cells (PBMCs). This sequence was found in a man aged 25 to 40. This rearrangement joins TRBV5-6 to TRBJ1-5; 7 positions agree with TRBD1. Here the CDR3 reads CASSLGQRYSNQPQHF. CDR3 DNA: TGTGCCAGCAGCCTGGGACAGCGTTATAGCAATCAGCCCCAGCATTTT.